This paragraph reports one T cell receptor beta chain. This clonotype was seen at least ten times. Its recognized antigen is unknown. No base quality values were provided; no much bigger clone lies one nucleotide off. The sample originates from a study of blood T cells in healthy people across ages (dated by TCRdb to about 2015). Background on the whole study: In model experiments, roughly one uniquely barcoded TCR beta cDNA molecule per two T cells was captured by template switching. For two donors (one aged 18 to 30 and one aged 80 or older), the study analyzed two additional independent replicas of 1 million unique cDNA reads from the same blood draw. Donors were grouped into four age groups: young (average roughly 17 years), middle-aged (around 39), aged (about 60) and long-lived (82). To track age-related changes in TCR beta repertoire diversity, the study relied on deep sequencing normalized with unique cDNA molecular identifiers. To avoid experimental bias, donors of different ages were randomly spread across the sequencing lanes.

The germline V gene (reference sequence) sets CDR1 to SEHNR and CDR2 to FQNEAQ. The CDR3 contains 14 residues, cysteine and phenylalanine counted. The retained sequence is limited to the CDR3, 42 bases, with the frame set at the first base. Trimming takes 0 bases from V and 8 bases from J, and the germline ends sit 13 bases apart. Library prep was done by 5' RACE. The instrument was an Illumina HiSeq 2500. The second PCR ran for about 7 to 11 cycles and used a J-beta primer mix along with a sample-barcoded 5' primer. A template-switch 5' adaptor carrying 12 random nucleotides introduced a unique molecular identifier onto each TCR beta cDNA molecule. Each sample yielded at least 3 million CDR3-containing paired-end reads. All of the RNA was converted into first-strand cDNA using the Mint cDNA synthesis kit, with a TRBC-specific oligonucleotide serving as the primer. All cDNA was treated with uracil-DNA glycosylase and then went through a first 18-cycle PCR with the universal primers M1SS and BC2_uni_R. The original pipeline was this. For normalization, 1 million high-quality reads, each with a distinct molecular identifier, were randomly selected from each sample. Reads sharing molecular identifiers were discarded rather than binned into consensus sequences. MiTCR, set to a Q25 quality threshold and the strictest error-elimination algorithm, was used for CDR3 identification, clonotype clustering and error correction. A nonparametric unseen species model with Euler transformation was used to estimate lower-bound total TCR beta diversity. Through fastp at Q25 and MiXCR, TCRdb rebuilt clones from the public reads, retaining in-frame beta chains. CDR3 protein sequences are deduplicated, and each keeps its most common genes and DNA. TCRdb, rather than the study authors, made the V and J calls. In this sample the table shows 700,000 or so distinct CDR3 sequences, about 20% of which occur a single time. 22% of the sample comes from the top ten.

Findings and caveats that apply to the study as a whole: Total diversity estimates from one million sequenced T cells were considered lower bounds and underestimates. Observed TCR beta diversity correlated strongly with the percentage of naive T cells measured by flow cytometry. Compared with the aged group, the long-lived group had more naive CD4+ T cells, fewer expanded clones and increased TCR diversity, suggesting age selection. Donor CMV infection status was unknown, potentially confounding age-related changes in expanded clonotypes. As age increased, observed TCR beta diversity per million T cells dropped in a roughly linear way, and a significant reduction was already evident by age approximately 40. Bulk unsorted PBMC profiling prevented conclusive comparison of naive and antigen-experienced compartments.

The roughly 38 donors, aged roughly 6 to 90 years, were systemically healthy Caucasian individuals from Russia. Each donor gave about 9.7 milliliters of peripheral blood, drawn into EDTA-treated Vacutainer tubes. Ficoll-Paque density-gradient centrifugation was used to isolate PBMCs, with at least 6.5 million per sample. Trizol reagent was used to extract total RNA from PBMCs, with at least 5 micrograms per sample. Naive CD45RAhigh/CD27high T cell percentages were measured by flow cytometry on a PBMC aliquot from every donor. The V gene is TRBV7-9 and the J gene is TRBJ1-1; the D gene is not confidently resolved. The material sequenced was blood. This receptor was obtained from an older man in good health. The CDR3 here reads CASSLARGPLEAFF. The base sequence is TGTGCCAGCAGCTTAGCCCGTGGGCCCTTGGAAGCTTTCTTT. Outside the CDR3, residues come from the reference TRBV7-9 and TRBJ1-1 proteins, so the full variable domain is: DTGVSQNPRHKITKRGQNVTFRCDPISEHNRLYWYRQTLGQGPEFLTYFQNEAQLEKSRLLSDRFSAERPKGSFSTLEIQRTEQGDSAMYLCASSLARGPLEAFFGQGTRLTVV.